This TCR beta chain was sequenced for a study of blood T cell repertoires in COVID-19. Overall study: In each case, the material was cDNA or gDNA derived from T cells, B-cell-depleted T cells, or PBMCs.

TCRdb keeps only in-frame clones here, not all; method: immunoSEQ multiplex PCR. Of approximately 210,000 clones in the sample, 83% were seen once. The sample comprised peripheral blood. This TCR came from a man aged 45-60 years with active or convalescent COVID-19.

CDR3 protein: CASSLDLPTGSEAFF. Here the CDR3 DNA reads TGTGCCAGCAGCTTAGATTTACCCACCGGGTCTGAAGCTTTCTTT. V usage is TRBV13 and J usage is TRBJ1-1, with D uncertain. Germline V gene data show CDR1 as PRHDT and CDR2 as FYEKMQ (reference sequence). V lost 1 base to trimming and J lost 6 bases, with 15 bases between them. The CDR3 covers 15 residues.